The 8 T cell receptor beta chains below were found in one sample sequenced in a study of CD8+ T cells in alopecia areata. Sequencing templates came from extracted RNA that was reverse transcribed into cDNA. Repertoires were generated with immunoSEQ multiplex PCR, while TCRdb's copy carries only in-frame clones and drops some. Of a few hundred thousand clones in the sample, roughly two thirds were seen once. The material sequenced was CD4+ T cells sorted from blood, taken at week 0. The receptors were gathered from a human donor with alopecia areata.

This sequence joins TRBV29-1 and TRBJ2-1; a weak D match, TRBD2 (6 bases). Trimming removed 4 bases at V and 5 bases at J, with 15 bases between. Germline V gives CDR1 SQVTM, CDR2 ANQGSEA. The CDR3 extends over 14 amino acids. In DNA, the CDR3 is TGCAGCGTTGTAGTGACTAGTTTTAACAATGAGCAGTTCTTC. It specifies CSVVVTSFNNEQFF.

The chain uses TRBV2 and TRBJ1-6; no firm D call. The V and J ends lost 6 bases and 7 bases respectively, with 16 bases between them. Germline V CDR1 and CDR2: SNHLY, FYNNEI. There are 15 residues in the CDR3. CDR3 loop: CASSSRQARNSPLHF. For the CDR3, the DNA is TGTGCCAGCAGCTCTCGGCAGGCACGAAATTCACCCCTCCACTTT. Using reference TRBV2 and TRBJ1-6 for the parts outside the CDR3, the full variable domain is EPEVTQTPSHQVTQMGQEVILRCVPISNHLYFYWYRQILGQKVEFLVSFYNNEISEKSEIFDDQFSVERPDGSNFTLKIRSTKLEDSAMYFCASSSRQARNSPLHFGNGTRLTVT.

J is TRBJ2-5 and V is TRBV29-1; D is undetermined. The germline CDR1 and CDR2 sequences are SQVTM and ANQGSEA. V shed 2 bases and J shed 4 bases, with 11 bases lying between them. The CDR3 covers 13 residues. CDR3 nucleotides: TGCAGCGTTGAACTAGTAACGGGAGAGACCCAGTACTTC. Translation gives CSVELVTGETQYF.

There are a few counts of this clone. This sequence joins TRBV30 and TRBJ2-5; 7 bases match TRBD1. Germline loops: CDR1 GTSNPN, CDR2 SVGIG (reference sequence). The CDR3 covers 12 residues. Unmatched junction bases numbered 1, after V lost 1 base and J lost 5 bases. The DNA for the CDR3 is TGTGCCTGGAGTGCGACAGGGGAGACCCAGTACTTC. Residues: CAWSATGETQYF.

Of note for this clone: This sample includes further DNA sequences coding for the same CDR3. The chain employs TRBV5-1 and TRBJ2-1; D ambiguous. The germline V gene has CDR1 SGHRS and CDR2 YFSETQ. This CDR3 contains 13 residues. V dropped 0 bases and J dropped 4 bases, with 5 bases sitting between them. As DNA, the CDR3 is TGCGCCAGCAGCTTGGGCTCGTACAATGAGCAGTTCTTC. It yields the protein CASSLGSYNEQFF.

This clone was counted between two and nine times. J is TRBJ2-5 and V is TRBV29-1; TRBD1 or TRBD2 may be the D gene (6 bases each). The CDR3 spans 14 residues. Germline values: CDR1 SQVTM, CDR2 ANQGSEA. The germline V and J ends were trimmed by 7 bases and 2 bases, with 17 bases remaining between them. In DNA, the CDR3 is TGCAGCGGCTCGGTGGACAGCGGGCAAGAGACCCAGTACTTC. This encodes CSGSVDSGQETQYF.

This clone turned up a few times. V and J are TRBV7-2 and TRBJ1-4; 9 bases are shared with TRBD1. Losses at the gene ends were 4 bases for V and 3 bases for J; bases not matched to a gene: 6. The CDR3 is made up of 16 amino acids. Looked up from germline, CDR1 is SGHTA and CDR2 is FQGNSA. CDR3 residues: CASSWGRTGANEKLFF. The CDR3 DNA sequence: TGTGCCAGCAGCTGGGGTCGGACAGGGGCTAATGAAAAACTGTTTTTT.

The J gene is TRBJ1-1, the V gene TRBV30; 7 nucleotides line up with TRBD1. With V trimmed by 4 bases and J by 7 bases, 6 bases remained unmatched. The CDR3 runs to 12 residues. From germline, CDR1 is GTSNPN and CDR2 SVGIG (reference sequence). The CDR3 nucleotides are TGTGCCTGGACTTCAGGGGGGTTTGAAGCTTTCTTT. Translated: CAWTSGGFEAFF.